These 8 T cell receptor beta chains were all obtained from the same sample, sequenced in a study of graft-versus-host responses after intestinal transplantation (dated by TCRdb to 2020 to 2022). The library was produced with the immunoSEQ multiplex PCR assay. This immuneACCESS table, as held by TCRdb, lists in-frame sequences with V and J called but not all clones. Of the missing ones, under half trace to an unresolved V gene in checked studies; the others have no known cause. In this sample the table shows about 18,000 clones, 38% of which occur a single time. The top ten hold around 0.82% of the sample. The sample's time point, from its label and the paper: cells obtained before transplantation from donor or recipient. Source: alloreactive CD4+ T cells from a mixed lymphocyte reaction culture, taken before intestinal transplant. The sample's cell subset or site label is to be understood as: CFSE-low proliferating T cells sorted from approximately 6-day pre-transplant mixed lymphocyte reaction (GvH or HvG direction). These receptors came from a human patient who received an intestinal transplant.

A remark on this clone: Distinct nucleotide sequences in the sample also encode this CDR3. The chain employs TRBV5-1 and TRBJ1-1, with D unclear. Germline-derived CDR1 and CDR2 are SGHRS and YFSETQ. V was pared by 0 bases and J by 1 base, with 4 bases between. The CDR3 totals 13 residues. The CDR3 spells CASSLARNTEAFF. The CDR3 DNA is TGCGCCAGCAGCTTGGCGCGGAACACTGAAGCTTTCTTT. Complete variable domain (other parts from reference TRBV5-1 and TRBJ1-1): KAGVTQTPRYLIKTRGQQVTLSCSPISGHRSVSWYQQTPGQGLQFLFEYFSETQRNKGNFPGRFSGRQFSNSRSEMNVSTLELGDSALYLCASSLARNTEAFFGQGTRLTVV.

The chain carries TRBV10-3 and TRBJ2-1, with D perhaps matching TRBD2 (7 bases). CDR3 length: 15 amino acids. The germline CDR1 and CDR2 sequences are ENHRY and SYGVKD. V dropped 8 bases and J dropped 7 bases, with 21 bases sitting between them. The CDR3 spells CAIGKSGDNWNEQFF. CDR3 DNA: TGTGCCATCGGGAAGAGCGGGGACAACTGGAATGAGCAGTTCTTC.

This clone was counted between two and nine times. The chain is built from TRBV6-6 and TRBJ2-7; tentative D call: TRBD1 (5 bases). Germline V gene lookup returns CDR1 MNHNY and CDR2 SVGAGI (reference sequence). The CDR3 sequence is 16 residues long. The ends were cut back, 2 bases at V and 0 bases at J, with 14 bases in the middle. The CDR3 DNA reads TGTGCCAGCAGTTACACAGGCTACAGGCGCTCCTACGAGCAGTACTTC. It yields the protein CASSYTGYRRSYEQYF.

A few counts support this clone. The chain employs TRBV5-1 and TRBJ2-2, with TRBD1 identical over 7 bases. The CDR3 runs to 13 residues. Trimming took 2 bases from V and 6 from J; bases not matched to a gene: 1. Germline CDR1 is SGHRS and CDR2 is YFSETQ. CDR3 protein: CASSLGGSGELFF. The DNA of the CDR3 is TGCGCCAGCAGCTTAGGGGGCTCCGGGGAGCTGTTTTTT.

The genes are TRBV4-2 and TRBJ2-7; 8 bases agree with TRBD2. The CDR3 totals 15 residues. Germline lookup yields CDR1 LGHNA and CDR2 YNFKEQ. V lost 0 bases to trimming and J lost 8 bases; unmatched junction nucleotides: 9. Here the CDR3 reads CASSQDVRRGGKQYF. DNA for the CDR3: TGTGCCAGCAGCCAAGATGTGCGCCGGGGGGGGAAGCAGTACTTC.

There are a few counts of this clone. This chain joins TRBV21-1 and TRBJ1-5; the listed D gene, TRBD1, was not tested against the DNA. TRBV21-1 is termed a pseudogene. This CDR3 has 17 amino acids. CDR3 loop: CASSTRDSQDSNQPQHF. The CDR3 bases are TGTGCCAGCAGCACACGGGACAGCCAAGATAGCAATCAGCCCCAGCATTTT.

On this clone: At one of its ends the junction is not consistent with the germline gene, which may arise from a read error. In DNA, the CDR3 is TGTGCCAGCAGAGGAACAGGGGGAAAGTTAAATTTC. Residues: CASRGTGGKLNF. V is TRBV2 and J is TRBJ2-7, with 8 bases matching TRBD1. The CDR3 covers 12 residues. Germline V gene lookup returns CDR1 SNHLY and CDR2 FYNNEI.

This clone counts as medium-sized. V and J are TRBV2 and TRBJ1-5, with D unresolved. The CDR3 runs to 15 residues. Germline CDR1 SNHLY, CDR2 FYNNEI. The V gene lost 0 bases and the J gene lost 5 bases, with 11 bases spanning the gap. The CDR3 nucleotides read TGTGCCAGCAGTGAAGCGGCGGTGCTCCATCAGCCCCAGCATTTT. It yields the protein CASSEAAVLHQPQHF. Using reference TRBV2 and TRBJ1-5 for the parts outside the CDR3, the full variable domain is EPEVTQTPSHQVTQMGQEVILRCVPISNHLYFYWYRQILGQKVEFLVSFYNNEISEKSEIFDDQFSVERPDGSNFTLKIRSTKLEDSAMYFCASSEAAVLHQPQHFGDGTRLSIL.